These T cell receptor beta chains were read from a single sample in a study of T cell repertoires in aging, cancer and after chemotherapy. One entry per CDR3 protein, called by TCRdb with MiXCR from the multiplex PCR reads. Of almost 2,500 distinct CDR3 sequences detected, less than 25% appear once; the ten largest clones hold about 6.2%. The sample consisted of blood. The origin of the receptors is a human donor with a solid tumor. Both conserved end residues are part of each CDR3. Fields, in order: J gene, D gene, CDR3 length, clone size, V gene, CDR3 protein, CDR3 DNA. A D gene is named only where the DNA matches it firmly. Not every row has a clone size; where given, it reads once, few, many or a size class.

TRBJ2-1 TRBD1 16 few TRBV24-1 CATSDVQGGPGNEQFF TGTGCCACCAGTGACGTACAGGGGGGCCCGGGCAATGAGCAGTTCTTC
TRBJ2-2 TRBD2 15 medium-sized TRBV27 CASRPRAGSPGELFF TGTGCCAGCAGGCCTAGAGCGGGATCGCCCGGGGAGCTGTTTTTT
TRBJ1-2 . 17 once TRBV14 CASSPGAEGRSSKGYTF TGTGCCAGCAGCCCGGGGGCAGAGGGGCGTTCGTCGAAAGGCTACACCTTC
TRBJ1-2 . 16 . TRBV30 CTWSELTGSPTGGYTF TGTACCTGGAGTGAGTTAACAGGGTCCCCAACGGGGGGCTACACCTTC
TRBJ1-5 . 14 . TRBV19 CASSKLGNNQPQHF TGTGCCAGTAGTAAGTTGGGGAACAATCAGCCCCAGCATTTT
TRBJ2-1 . 13 . TRBV7-3 CASSFSTYNEQFF TGTGCCAGCAGCTTCTCCACCTACAATGAGCAGTTCTTC
TRBJ2-3 TRBD2 16 . TRBV12-3/TRBV12-4 CASSRLAGGGADTQYF TGTGCCAGCTCCAGGCTAGCGGGGGGGGGTGCAGATACGCAGTATTTT
TRBJ2-7 . 15 . TRBV11-2 CASSLGRWGAGEQYF TGTGCCAGCAGCTTAGGACGCTGGGGGGCCGGCGAGCAGTACTTC
TRBJ2-3 . 15 medium-sized TRBV6-5 CASSYGGGPGDTQYF TGTGCCAGCAGTTACGGGGGAGGCCCAGGAGATACGCAGTATTTT
TRBJ1-6 . 15 . TRBV4-2 CASSQDPAGDSPLHF TGTGCCAGCAGCCAAGATCCGGCAGGGGACTCACCCCTCCACTTT
TRBJ2-1 TRBD1 14 . TRBV7-9 CASSPDRGFNEQFF TGTGCCAGCAGCCCCGACAGGGGTTTTAATGAGCAGTTCTTC
TRBJ2-5 . 13 large TRBV7-2 CASSPRRRETQYF TGTGCCAGCAGCCCCAGACGCCGGGAGACCCAGTACTTC
TRBJ2-1 . 14 few TRBV27 CASTPWGDYNEQFF TGTGCCAGCACTCCATGGGGCGATTACAATGAGCAGTTCTTC
TRBJ2-5 . 15 . TRBV7-9 CASSSRGNTGETQYF TGTGCCAGCAGCAGCCGGGGGAATACTGGAGAGACCCAGTACTTC
TRBJ2-7 . 14 . TRBV6-5 CASSEVWGDYEQYF TGTGCCAGCAGTGAAGTCTGGGGGGACTACGAGCAGTACTTC
TRBJ1-4 . 13 few TRBV15 CATSTEAGPKLFF TGTGCCACCAGCACTGAGGCAGGTCCAAAACTGTTTTTT
TRBJ2-1 . 14 . TRBV12-3/TRBV12-4 CASSLGLPDNEQFF TGTGCCAGCAGTTTGGGGCTTCCCGACAATGAGCAGTTCTTC
TRBJ2-5 . 13 . TRBV7-2 CASSFGFQETQYF TGTGCCAGCAGCTTTGGATTCCAAGAGACCCAGTACTTC
TRBJ1-1 . 19 . TRBV19 CASSIRSRLLGGGQTEAFF TGTGCCAGTAGTATCAGGTCCCGGTTGTTAGGAGGGGGTCAGACTGAAGCTTTCTTT
TRBJ2-7 . 13 . TRBV18 CASSPLNKDEQYF TGTGCCAGCTCACCACTAAACAAGGACGAGCAGTACTTC
TRBJ1-5 TRBD1 14 . TRBV10-3 CAISEDRGNQPQHF TGTGCCATCAGTGAGGACAGGGGCAATCAGCCCCAGCATTTT
TRBJ1-3 . 16 . TRBV6-1 CASNNAGSARGNTIYF TGTGCCAGCAACAATGCAGGGTCGGCTCGTGGAAACACCATATATTTT
TRBJ1-2 TRBD1 17 few TRBV6-6 CASSLVPGQLILYGYTF TGTGCCAGCAGTCTCGTACCGGGACAGCTTATCCTCTATGGCTACACCTTC
TRBJ2-1 . 19 . TRBV11-2 CASSLDPRDRWDSYNEQFF TGTGCCAGCAGCTTAGATCCACGAGACAGGTGGGACTCCTACAATGAGCAGTTCTTC
TRBJ2-3 TRBD2 15 large TRBV6-5 CASRGIAGGTDTQYF TGTGCCAGCAGGGGAATAGCGGGCGGCACAGATACGCAGTATTTT
TRBJ2-3 TRBD1 14 large TRBV20-1 CSAGGTGRADTQYF TGCAGTGCTGGAGGGACAGGACGCGCAGATACGCAGTATTTT
TRBJ2-7 TRBD2 15 few TRBV27 CASSLSGTSGGGVYF TGTGCCAGCAGTTTATCGGGGACTAGCGGGGGGGGGGTATACTTC
TRBJ2-7 TRBD1 13 medium-sized TRBV24-1 CATQRTGGYEQYF TGTGCCACCCAGAGGACAGGGGGCTACGAGCAGTACTTC
TRBJ2-1 . 15 large TRBV30 CAWSIWGGRYNEQFF TGTGCCTGGAGTATTTGGGGAGGTCGCTACAATGAGCAGTTCTTC
TRBJ2-3 TRBD1 13 . TRBV7-6 CASSLGQAHTQYF TGTGCCAGCAGCCTAGGACAGGCCCATACGCAGTATTTT
TRBJ2-2 . 13 medium-sized TRBV29-1 CSVGAGLAGELFF TGCAGCGTGGGAGCCGGACTGGCCGGGGAGCTGTTTTTT
TRBJ1-2 . 16 . TRBV14 CASSQGVVQRDYGYTF TGTGCCAGCAGCCAAGGGGTCGTACAACGAGACTATGGCTACACCTTC
TRBJ2-1 . 13 . TRBV20-1 CSARGRGIDKQFF TGCAGTGCTAGAGGGCGGGGTATCGATAAGCAGTTCTTC
TRBJ2-3 . 14 large TRBV29-1 CSFRYGVSTDTQYF TGCAGCTTTCGCTATGGGGTTAGCACAGATACGCAGTATTTT
TRBJ2-1 . 15 large TRBV7-2 CASSPSVSSYNEQFF TGTGCCAGCAGCCCTAGCGTATCCTCCTACAATGAGCAGTTCTTC
TRBJ1-1 TRBD1 16 few TRBV5-6 CASSLAGTGGYTEAFF TGTGCCAGCAGCTTGGCCGGGACAGGGGGCTACACTGAAGCTTTCTTT
TRBJ2-7 . 14 large TRBV5-4 CASSLGDNPYEQYF TGTGCCAGCAGCTTGGGGGACAACCCTTACGAGCAGTACTTC
TRBJ2-2 TRBD1 14 few TRBV30 CAWRRTGTTGELFF TGTGCCTGGAGGAGGACAGGGACCACCGGGGAGCTGTTTTTT
TRBJ2-1 . 15 large TRBV7-2 CASSLRYRSYNEQFF TGTGCCAGCAGCTTAAGGTACCGCTCCTACAATGAGCAGTTCTTC
TRBJ1-5 . 14 few TRBV6-6 CASSLQEINQPQHF TGTGCCAGCAGTTTGCAGGAAATCAATCAGCCCCAGCATTTT
TRBJ2-1 . 14 few TRBV7-3 CASSLGVVNNEQFF TGTGCCAGCAGCTTAGGGGTAGTAAACAATGAGCAGTTCTTC
TRBJ1-5 . 16 few TRBV19 CASSAKHLYSNQPQHF TGTGCCAGTAGTGCGAAGCATCTATATAGCAATCAGCCCCAGCATTTT
TRBJ2-1 TRBD1 15 medium-sized TRBV20-1 CSATRDRGLAGEQFF TGCAGTGCCACCCGGGACAGGGGGCTTGCTGGTGAGCAGTTCTTC